A selection of T cell receptor beta chains follows, all from one sample in a study of neurological immune-mediated disorders. Each CDR3 protein is one row after TCRdb ran MiXCR on the 5' RACE reads. The sample consists of 71,000 or so distinct CDR3 sequences, roughly 13% of them appearing once. Sequencing was done on a sample of PBMCs. Receptors originate from a female donor with HTLV-1-associated myelopathy (HAM/TSP). Each CDR3 is given without its conserved first and last residue. The D gene is left open where the match is weak.

D | J | V | CDR3
NA | TRBJ1-6 | TRBV28 | ASRTGFGSPLH
NA | TRBJ2-5 | TRBV12-3/TRBV12-4 | ASSGDFQETQY
NA | TRBJ1-5 | TRBV6-1 | ASRKTGASNQPQH
NA | TRBJ2-3 | TRBV5-1 | ASSGGTGTDTQY
NA | TRBJ2-7 | TRBV12-3/TRBV12-4 | ASSQGTNEQY
NA | TRBJ2-4 | TRBV18 | ASSPPGAAKNIQY
NA | TRBJ2-3 | TRBV14 | ASSRMRGPGPDTQY
NA | TRBJ2-7 | TRBV27 | ASSPVGDEQY
TRBD1 | TRBJ2-5 | TRBV20-1 | SANRRDRAQETQY
NA | TRBJ1-1 | TRBV12-3/TRBV12-4 | ASSLGAGLFNTEAF
NA | TRBJ1-5 | TRBV6-1 | ASYKGGNQPQH
NA | TRBJ2-3 | TRBV25-1 | ASSESRVGGDTDTQY
TRBD1 | TRBJ2-1 | TRBV4-1 | ASSQGQGAVEQF
TRBD1 | TRBJ1-1 | TRBV13 | ASSLPGQDTEAF